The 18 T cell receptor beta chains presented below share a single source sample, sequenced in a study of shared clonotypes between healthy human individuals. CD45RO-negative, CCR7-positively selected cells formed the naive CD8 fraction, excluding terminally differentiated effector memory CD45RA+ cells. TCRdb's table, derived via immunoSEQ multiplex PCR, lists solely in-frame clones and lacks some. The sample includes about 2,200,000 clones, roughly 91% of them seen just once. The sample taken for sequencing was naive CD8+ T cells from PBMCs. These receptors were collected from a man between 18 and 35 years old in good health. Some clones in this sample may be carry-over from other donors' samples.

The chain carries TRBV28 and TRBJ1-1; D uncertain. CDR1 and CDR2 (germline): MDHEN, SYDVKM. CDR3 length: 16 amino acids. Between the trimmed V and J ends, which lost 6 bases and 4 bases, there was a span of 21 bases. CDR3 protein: CASRHAKGSWVTEAFF. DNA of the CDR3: TGTGCCAGCAGACACGCTAAGGGAAGTTGGGTCACTGAAGCTTTCTTT.

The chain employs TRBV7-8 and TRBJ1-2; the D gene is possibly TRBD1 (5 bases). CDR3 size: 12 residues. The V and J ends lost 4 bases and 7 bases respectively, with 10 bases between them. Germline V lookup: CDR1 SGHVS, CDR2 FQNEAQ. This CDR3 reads CASSSETVGYTF. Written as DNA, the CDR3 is TGTGCCAGCAGCTCCGAGACAGTTGGCTACACCTTC.

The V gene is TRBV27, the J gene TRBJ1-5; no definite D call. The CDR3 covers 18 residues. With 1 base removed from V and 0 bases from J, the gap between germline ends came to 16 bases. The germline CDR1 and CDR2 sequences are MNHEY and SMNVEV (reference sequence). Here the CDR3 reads CASSLYPPVGDSNQPQHF. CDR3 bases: TGTGCCAGCAGTTTATATCCCCCGGTTGGGGATAGCAATCAGCCCCAGCATTTT.

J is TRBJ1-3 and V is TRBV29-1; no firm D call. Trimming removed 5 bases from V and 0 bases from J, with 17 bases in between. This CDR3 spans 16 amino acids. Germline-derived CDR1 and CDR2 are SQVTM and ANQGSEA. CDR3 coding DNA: TGCAGCGTTCTTGAGGCCCAGGCCAACTCTGGAAACACCATATATTTT. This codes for CSVLEAQANSGNTIYF.

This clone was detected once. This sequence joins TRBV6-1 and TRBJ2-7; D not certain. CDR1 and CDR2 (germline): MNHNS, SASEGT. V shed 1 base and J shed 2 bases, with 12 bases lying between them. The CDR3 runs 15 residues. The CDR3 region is CASSEESANAYEQYF. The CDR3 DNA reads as TGTGCCAGCAGTGAAGAAAGCGCCAACGCCTACGAGCAGTACTTC.

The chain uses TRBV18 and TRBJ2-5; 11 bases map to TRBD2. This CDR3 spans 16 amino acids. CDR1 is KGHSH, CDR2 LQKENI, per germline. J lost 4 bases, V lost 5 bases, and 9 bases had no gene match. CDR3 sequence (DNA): TGTGCCAGCTCAACAACTAGCGGGAGTATAGGAGAGACCCAGTACTTC. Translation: CASSTTSGSIGETQYF.

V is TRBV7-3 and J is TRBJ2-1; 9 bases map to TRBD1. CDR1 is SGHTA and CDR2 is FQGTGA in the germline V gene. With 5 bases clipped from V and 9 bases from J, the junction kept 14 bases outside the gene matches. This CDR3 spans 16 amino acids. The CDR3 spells CASSMSGTGLRGEQFF. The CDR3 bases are TGTGCCAGCAGCATGTCCGGGACAGGGCTTCGGGGTGAGCAGTTCTTC.

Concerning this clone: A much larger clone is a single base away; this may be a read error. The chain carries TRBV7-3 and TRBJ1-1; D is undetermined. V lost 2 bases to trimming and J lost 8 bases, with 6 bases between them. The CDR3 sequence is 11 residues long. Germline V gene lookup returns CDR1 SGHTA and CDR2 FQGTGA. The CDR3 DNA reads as TGTGCCAGCAGCTTAGGCACGGAAGCTTTCTTT. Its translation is CASSLGTEAFF.

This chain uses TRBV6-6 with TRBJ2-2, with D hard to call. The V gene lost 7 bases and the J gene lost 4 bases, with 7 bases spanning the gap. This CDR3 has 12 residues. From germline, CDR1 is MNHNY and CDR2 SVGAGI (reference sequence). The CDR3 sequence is CASIHTTGELFF. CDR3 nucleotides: TGTGCCAGCATACATACCACCGGGGAGCTGTTTTTT.

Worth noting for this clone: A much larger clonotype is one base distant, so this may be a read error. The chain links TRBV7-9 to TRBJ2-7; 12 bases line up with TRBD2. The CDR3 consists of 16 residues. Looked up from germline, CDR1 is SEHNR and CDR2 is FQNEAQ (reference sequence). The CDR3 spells CASSPLWTSGAYEQYF. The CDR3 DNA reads TGCGCCAGCAGCCCGCTTTGGACTAGCGGGGCCTACGAGCAGTACTTC.

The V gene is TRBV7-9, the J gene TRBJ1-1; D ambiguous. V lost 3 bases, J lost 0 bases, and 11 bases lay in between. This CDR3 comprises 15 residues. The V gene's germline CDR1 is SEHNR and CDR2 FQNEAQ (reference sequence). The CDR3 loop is CASSLQAGLNTEAFF. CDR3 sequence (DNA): TGTGCCAGCAGCTTGCAGGCTGGGCTGAACACTGAAGCTTTCTTT.

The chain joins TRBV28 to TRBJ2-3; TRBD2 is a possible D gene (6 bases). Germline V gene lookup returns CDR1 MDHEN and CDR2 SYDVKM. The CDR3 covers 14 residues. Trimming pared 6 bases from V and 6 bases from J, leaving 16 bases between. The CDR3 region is CASSPWRGVDTQYF. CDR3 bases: TGTGCCAGCAGCCCGTGGCGCGGGGTGGATACGCAGTATTTT.

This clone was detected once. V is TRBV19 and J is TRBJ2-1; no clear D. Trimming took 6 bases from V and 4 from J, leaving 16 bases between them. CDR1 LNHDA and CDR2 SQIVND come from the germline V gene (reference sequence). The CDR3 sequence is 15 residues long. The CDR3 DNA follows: TGTGCCAGTAGCCTCGGCCTTAGTCAGTACAATGAGCAGTTCTTC. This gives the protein CASSLGLSQYNEQFF.

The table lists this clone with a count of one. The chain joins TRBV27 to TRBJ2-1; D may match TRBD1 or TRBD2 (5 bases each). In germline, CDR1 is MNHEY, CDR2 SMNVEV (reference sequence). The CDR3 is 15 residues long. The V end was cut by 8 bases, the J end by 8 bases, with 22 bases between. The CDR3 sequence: CASHSLVSGADEQFF. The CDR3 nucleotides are TGTGCCAGCCACAGTTTAGTCTCCGGGGCCGATGAGCAGTTCTTC.

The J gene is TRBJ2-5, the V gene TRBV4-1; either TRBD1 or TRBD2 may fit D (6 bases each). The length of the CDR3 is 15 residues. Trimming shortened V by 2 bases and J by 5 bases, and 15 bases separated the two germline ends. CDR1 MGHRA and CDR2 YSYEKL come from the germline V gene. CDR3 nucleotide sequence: TGCGCCAGCAGCCAATGGGACACCCGGGAGGAGACCCAGTACTTC. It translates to CASSQWDTREETQYF.

The DNA of the CDR3 is TGTGCCAGCAGTTTTAGGGGTGCGGGCAATCAGCCCCAGCATTTT. Amino acids: CASSFRGAGNQPQHF. The V gene is TRBV28, the J gene TRBJ1-5; D might be TRBD1 (5 bases). V was trimmed by 3 bases and J by 2 bases, leaving 11 bases between them. The V gene's germline CDR1 is MDHEN and CDR2 SYDVKM. This CDR3 contains 15 residues.

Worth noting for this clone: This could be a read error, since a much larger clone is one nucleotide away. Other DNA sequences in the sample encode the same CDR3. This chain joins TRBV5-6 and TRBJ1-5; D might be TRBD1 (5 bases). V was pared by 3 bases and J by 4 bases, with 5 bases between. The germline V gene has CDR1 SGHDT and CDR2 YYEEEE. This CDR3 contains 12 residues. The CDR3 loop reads CASSSGNQPQHF. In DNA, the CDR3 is TGTGCCAGCAGCTCAGGGAATCAGCCCCAGCATTTT.

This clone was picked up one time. The CDR3 DNA follows: TGTGCCAGCAGTTTATCACGAAAGAACACTGAAGCTTTCTTT. It yields the protein CASSLSRKNTEAFF. The chain is built from TRBV27 and TRBJ1-1; D unresolved. V dropped 0 bases and J dropped 1 base, with 6 bases sitting between them. The CDR3 contains 14 residues. Germline-derived CDR1 and CDR2 are MNHEY and SMNVEV (reference sequence).